The source of this T cell receptor (beta chain) is a study of CD8 T cells in Susac syndrome. Germline loops: CDR1 MNHEY, CDR2 SVGAGI. The CDR3 is 11 amino acids. Trimming at V came to 10 bases and at J to 4 bases, leaving 3 bases not matched to a gene. An input of about 0.5 to 1 ug of RNA was subjected to reverse transcription using random hexamers. MiXCR, applied by TCRdb to the immunoSEQ multiplex PCR reads, yields one record per CDR3 protein. The sample shows just over 150,000 distinct CDR3 sequences, roughly 94% of them seen only once. Peripheral blood CD8+ and CD4+ T cells were profiled by TCR beta sequencing. The multiple sclerosis control group comprised treatment-naive patients with stable or active relapsing-remitting disease. While CD8+ and CD4+ T cells were isolated negatively, TEMRA cells were enriched by FACS.

The sequencing input was CD8+ T cells from PBMCs. The V and J genes are TRBV6-5 and TRBJ1-2, with 7 bases lining up with TRBD1. This TCR was sampled from a human donor with multiple sclerosis. In DNA, the CDR3 is TGTGCCACTCGGGACAGCTATGGCTACACCTTC. It codes for CATRDSYGYTF.